This TCR beta chain was sequenced for a study of blood T cell repertoires in COVID-19. Study-level background: Both acute and convalescent COVID-19 samples were obtained from the United States, Italy and Spain. Nucleic acid was either cDNA or gDNA, and it came from T cells, B-cell-depleted T cells, or PBMCs.

V gave up 8 bases and J gave up 7 bases; unmatched junction bases: 15. Germline CDR1 and CDR2: SEHNR and FQNEAQ (reference sequence). This CDR3 has 16 amino acids. Per the authors' pipeline: Reference gene primers were amplified, and this amplification served to estimate nucleated cell counts. Libraries were prepared by immunoSEQ multiplex PCR; TCRdb keeps only in-frame clonotypes and omits some of them. V and J calls and clone size are copied from that table; D and trimming were computed from the DNA. The table lists about 200,000 clones, roughly 80% of them singletons, with over 6% in the top ten. This clone was seen a handful of times.

Specimen: peripheral blood. The V call is TRBV7-9, the J call TRBJ2-2; the match to TRBD1 covers 8 bases. The sequence derives from a woman older than 75 with COVID-19, enrolled during active disease. The CDR3, as DNA: TGTGCCAGCCCTTCGCCCCCGACAGGGGCAGACGGGGAGCTGTTTTTT. Residues: CASPSPPTGADGELFF.